A selection of T cell receptor beta chains follows, all from one sample in a study of CD8 T cell repertoires and HIV-1 epitope variants. Assay: immunoSEQ multiplex PCR; the TCRdb copy retains only in-frame clones and omits some. The sample records more than 7,000 clones, around 64% being singletons. Antigens of these TCRs are unknown. The specimen was cultured CD8+ T cells derived from PBMCs. Source of these receptors: a male donor with HIV. Both conserved end residues are part of each CDR3. The order of the fields is V gene, clone size, J gene, D gene, CDR3 DNA, CDR3 protein. A D gene is named only where the DNA matches it firmly. Clone size, where shown, is once, few, many, or a class for clones that have expanded.

TRBV13,few,TRBJ1-2,TRBD1,TGTGCCAGCAGCTCGCAGGAGGACAGGGTCTATGGCTACACCTTC,CASSSQEDRVYGYTF
TRBV28,once,TRBJ2-5,NA,TGTGCCAGCAACTTGCCGGGGGCAGGGGGAATCGAGACCCAGTACTTC,CASNLPGAGGIETQYF
TRBV2,large,TRBJ2-1,NA,TGTGCCAGCAGTGAGGGGGGGACATTGAATGAGCAGTTCTTC,CASSEGGTLNEQFF
TRBV28,NA,TRBJ1-6,NA,TGTGCCAGCGGGGCCGGGAACTCACCCCTCCACTTT,CASGAGNSPLHF
TRBV5-6,NA,TRBJ1-5,NA,TGTGCCAGCAGCTTTAGGGGGGGGCGGCAGCCCCAGCATTTT,CASSFRGGRQPQHF
TRBV7-8,NA,TRBJ1-1,NA,TGTGCCAGCAGCTTAGCCGGATCGAACACTGAAGCTTTCTTT,CASSLAGSNTEAFF
TRBV5-5,NA,TRBJ2-3,NA,TGCGCCAGCAGCCAAGACCGGCCCAGTAGGGCGGATACGCAGTATTTT,CASSQDRPSRADTQYF
TRBV18,NA,TRBJ2-3,TRBD2,TGTGCCAGCTCACAACTAGCGGGAGAACTGGATACGCAGTATTTT,CASSQLAGELDTQYF
TRBV9,NA,TRBJ2-6,TRBD1,TGTGCCAGCAGCATAGGACAGGGAATCTCTGGGGCCAACGTCCTGACTTTC,CASSIGQGISGANVLTF
TRBV4-1,NA,TRBJ2-2,TRBD2,TGCGCCAGCAGCCAATCTCGGGGGGCCGGGGAGCTGTTTTTT,CASSQSRGAGELFF
TRBV7-9,NA,TRBJ2-3,TRBD2,TGTGCCAGCAGATCGGGGGGGTCCACAGATACGCAGTATTTT,CASRSGGSTDTQYF
TRBV28,medium-sized,TRBJ2-7,NA,TGTGCCAGCAGTCCCCGACTGGGCGACCTCTACGAGCAGTACTTC,CASSPRLGDLYEQYF
TRBV7-2,NA,TRBJ2-5,NA,TGTGCCAGCAGCTCCGCCGGGATAGATCAAGAGACCCAGTACTTC,CASSSAGIDQETQYF
TRBV19,NA,TRBJ2-7,TRBD2,TGTGCCAGTACTCCCGGACTAGGCTACGAGCAGTACTTC,CASTPGLGYEQYF